This T cell receptor (beta chain) is from a study of early T cells in non-severe SARS-CoV-2 infection. Study at large: Sequenced bulk RNA came from whole blood that was unsorted, and chains were unpaired.

This clonotype has ten or more counts. Its antigen is as yet unknown. Study-wide points: Clonotype matching in VDJdb favored anti-spike CD8 responses and did not capture private and CD4 specificities.

Attached unique molecular identifiers marked individual cDNA molecules. Using its own MiXCR run on the 5' RACE reads, TCRdb lists one record per CDR3 protein. The data contain about 30,000 distinct CDR3 sequences, around 5.1% of them seen just once; the ten biggest clones take up roughly 22%. The CDR3 is 13 residues long. Trimming took 0 bases from V and 7 from J, leaving 11 bases between them. Germline V lookup: CDR1 SGHDT, CDR2 YYEEEE. The TCR sequence derives from an adult who was a healthcare worker with PCR-confirmed SARS-CoV-2 infection or an uninfected control (not recorded which). The sequencing input was whole blood. The V call is TRBV5-6, the J call TRBJ2-7; D not certain. The CDR3 here is CASSLVADPEQYF. The DNA of the CDR3 is TGTGCCAGCAGCTTGGTGGCAGATCCTGAGCAGTACTTC.